This T cell receptor (beta chain) appears in the sequencing data of a study of T cell changes during pregnancy in multiple sclerosis. CDR3 length: 17 amino acids. Germline CDR1 is LNHDA and CDR2 is SQIVND (reference sequence). V lost 5 bases, J lost 8 bases, and 14 bases stayed unmatched. Sequencing used immunoSEQ multiplex PCR; TCRdb keeps in-frame clones, though not all of them. The table includes roughly 35,000 clones, about 92% detected once. This clone has just one count. The chain couples TRBV19 to TRBJ1-4; 10 nucleotides align to TRBD1. The source of this sequence is a female donor with multiple sclerosis, enrolled in a pregnancy study. Sequenced material: CD4+ T cells from peripheral blood mononuclear cells, taken after pregnancy. CDR3 DNA sequence: TGTGCCAGTAGTCAGGGGGACAGGGGAGTAGTTGACGAAAAACTGTTTTTT. Protein sequence: CASSQGDRGVVDEKLFF.